What follows are 17 T cell receptor beta chains derived from one specimen sequenced in a study of cytomegalovirus exposure and HLA in healthy donors. It was with 60 Vbeta and 13 Jbeta primers that the PCR ran. Here immunoSEQ multiplex PCR was the method, and the copy in TCRdb shows in-frame clones only, minus some. The profile covers about 120,000 clones, with approximately 80% appearing a single time and around 3.5% taken by the ten largest. Material: PBMCs. The receptors were gathered from a human donor in good health.

In DNA, the CDR3 is TGTGCCAGCACCCCCCCTTGGGGGGACAATCAGCCCCAGCATTTT. This gives the protein CASTPPWGDNQPQHF. This chain joins TRBV5-8 and TRBJ1-5; D might be TRBD1 (5 bases). Germline CDR1 SGHTS, CDR2 YDEGEE. V was shortened by 6 bases and J by 3 bases, with 16 bases between the two germline ends. CDR3 size: 15 residues.

The chain joins TRBV7-7 to TRBJ2-5; 8 bases align to TRBD2. Germline V CDR1 and CDR2: SSHAT, FNYEAQ (reference sequence). This CDR3 has 13 amino acids. The J segment lost 7 bases and the V segment lost 1 base, leaving 2 bases of the junction unmatched. The CDR3 DNA sequence: TGTGCCAGCAGCTTAGAAAGCGGGAGGACCCAGTACTTC. Protein sequence: CASSLESGRTQYF.

The chain carries TRBV27 and TRBJ2-1; 10 bases are shared with TRBD2. J was trimmed by 3 bases and V by 3 bases; bases with no gene match: 20. Germline CDR1 is MNHEY and CDR2 is SMNVEV (reference sequence). The CDR3 has 21 amino acids. The CDR3 spells CASSFKARSGASGSVYNEQFF. CDR3 DNA sequence: TGTGCCAGCAGTTTCAAGGCACGTTCGGGTGCTAGCGGGAGTGTCTACAATGAGCAGTTCTTC.

This sequence joins TRBV9 and TRBJ2-3; a possible D gene is TRBD2 (5 bases). Germline V gene lookup returns CDR1 SGDLS and CDR2 YYNGEE. This CDR3 comprises 16 residues. V shed 0 bases and J shed 4 bases, with 15 bases lying between them. CDR3 bases: TGTGCCAGCAGCGTAGATGGAGGTAGGGTAGCAGATACGCAGTATTTT. Translation gives CASSVDGGRVADTQYF.

The chain joins TRBV10-3 to TRBJ1-2, with D maybe TRBD1 (6 bases). The germline V and J ends were trimmed by 10 bases and 6 bases, with 12 bases remaining between them. Germline CDR1 and CDR2: ENHRY and SYGVKD. This CDR3 has 11 residues. This CDR3 reads CANGQGNGYTF. Here the CDR3 DNA reads TGTGCCAACGGGCAGGGGAATGGCTACACCTTC.

The CDR3 bases are TGTGCCACCGGAGGGCGGCAAACCAGCACAGATACGCAGTATTTT. Amino acid sequence: CATGGRQTSTDTQYF. The chain uses TRBV10-3 and TRBJ2-3, with a weak D call TRBD2 (6 bases). CDR1 is ENHRY, CDR2 SYGVKD, per germline. The germline V and J ends were trimmed by 10 bases and 0 bases, with 17 bases remaining between them. The CDR3 length is 15 residues.

This rearrangement joins TRBV4-1 to TRBJ1-2; 7 bases line up with TRBD1. Germline-derived CDR1 and CDR2 are MGHRA and YSYEKL. Losses at the gene ends were 5 bases for V and 6 bases for J; bases not matched to a gene: 12. The CDR3 loop spans 15 amino acids. As DNA, the CDR3 is TGCGCCAGCAGCAAGTTTGGCAGGGGGATAGATGGCTACACCTTC. Translated: CASSKFGRGIDGYTF.

This chain's CDR3 is CASSPEVLAGAPGELFF. The DNA for the CDR3 is TGTGCCAGTAGTCCTGAGGTGCTAGCGGGAGCCCCCGGGGAGCTGTTTTTT. V is TRBV19 and J is TRBJ2-2; 10 bases map to TRBD2. Losses at the gene ends were 5 bases for V and 6 bases for J; bases not matched to a gene: 12. The germline gives CDR1 LNHDA, CDR2 SQIVND (reference sequence). This CDR3 contains 17 residues.

This chain uses TRBV2 with TRBJ2-3; TRBD2 is a possible D gene (6 bases). V was trimmed by 4 bases and J by 0 bases, leaving 8 bases between them. Germline loops: CDR1 SNHLY, CDR2 FYNNEI. The CDR3 contains 14 residues. The CDR3 DNA reads TGTGCCAGCAGTGGGGGACTTAGCACAGATACGCAGTATTTT. This gives the protein CASSGGLSTDTQYF.

This clone appeared a single time. The J gene is TRBJ2-1, the V gene TRBV4-2, with TRBD2 identical over 10 bases. Trimming removed 2 bases from V and 5 bases from J; junction bases left unmatched: 6. Germline CDR1 is LGHNA and CDR2 is YNFKEQ. The CDR3 is 16 amino acids. The CDR3 region is CASSQLAGALDNEQFF. The CDR3 coding sequence is TGTGCCAGCAGCCAACTAGCGGGAGCCCTCGACAATGAGCAGTTCTTC.

V gene TRBV27 combines with J gene TRBJ2-3; weak D call: TRBD2 (5 bases). V lost 5 bases and J 3 bases, leaving 18 bases between the germline ends. Germline lookup yields CDR1 MNHEY and CDR2 SMNVEV (reference sequence). This CDR3 contains 16 residues. The CDR3 DNA reads as TGTGCCAGCAGTCCGTCACTAGGGAGAATGACAGATACGCAGTATTTT. Translating it yields CASSPSLGRMTDTQYF.

V is TRBV27 and J is TRBJ1-4; D perhaps matches TRBD1 (5 bases). Germline CDR1 and CDR2: MNHEY and SMNVEV (reference sequence). The CDR3 runs to 14 residues. V shed 4 bases and J shed 5 bases, with 11 bases lying between them. CDR3 coding DNA: TGTGCCAGCAGTTATGACAGAACCAATGAAAAACTGTTTTTT. Encoded protein: CASSYDRTNEKLFF.

The rearrangement links TRBV12-5 to TRBJ1-3; 9 bases agree with TRBD1. V lost 1 base, J lost 0 bases, and 4 bases stayed unmatched. The germline CDR1 and CDR2 sequences are LGHNT and FRNRAP. This CDR3 region has 17 residues. The DNA for the CDR3 is TGTGCTAGTGGTTTGGGGACAGGGGTCCACTCTGGAAACACCATATATTTT. It encodes CASGLGTGVHSGNTIYF.

V gene TRBV7-6 combines with J gene TRBJ2-7; 7 bases align to TRBD1. Germline CDR1 SGHVS, CDR2 FNYEAQ. Trimming at V came to 2 bases and at J to 5 bases, leaving 12 bases not matched to a gene. The length of the CDR3 is 16 residues. The chain's CDR3 is CASSLFPGQTPNEQYF. CDR3 nucleotides: TGTGCCAGCAGCTTATTTCCGGGACAGACACCTAACGAGCAGTACTTC.

The chain employs TRBV5-1 and TRBJ2-5; the match to TRBD2 covers 14 bases. V dropped 4 bases and J dropped 5; count of bases not matched to a gene: 13. Germline V gene sequence: CDR1 SGHRS, CDR2 YFSETQ. The CDR3 runs 18 residues. In DNA, the CDR3 is TGCGCCAGCAGCCGGGGGACTAGCGGGAGAGGCCGGGGCGAGACCCAGTACTTC. This codes for CASSRGTSGRGRGETQYF.

This chain uses TRBV19 with TRBJ2-4, with D possibly being TRBD2 (5 bases). This CDR3 spans 17 amino acids. Germline assignment: CDR1 LNHDA and CDR2 SQIVND (reference sequence). V lost 6 bases and J 0 bases, leaving 18 bases between the germline ends. In DNA form, the CDR3 reads TGTGCCAGTAGCCCGAATCCGAGGGTACTAGCCAAAAACATTCAGTACTTC. This encodes CASSPNPRVLAKNIQYF. The entire variable domain, with the rest obtained from reference TRBV19 and TRBJ2-4, is as follows: DGGITQSPKYLFRKEGQNVTLSCEQNLNHDAMYWYRQDPGQGLRLIYYSQIVNDFQKGDIAEGYSVSREKKESFPLTVTSAQKNPTAFYLCASSPNPRVLAKNIQYFGAGTRLSVL.

The chain carries TRBV28 and TRBJ2-7; D possibly corresponds to TRBD1 (5 bases). V was pared by 8 bases and J by 7 bases, with 18 bases between. This CDR3 region has 13 residues. Looked up from germline, CDR1 is MDHEN and CDR2 is SYDVKM. This chain's CDR3 is CASGLTASGEQYF. The CDR3 DNA reads as TGTGCCAGCGGGTTGACAGCCTCAGGGGAGCAGTACTTC.